This T cell receptor (beta chain) was recorded in a study of shared clonotypes between healthy human individuals (TCRdb year 2020). Some background on the complete study: A couple of women and three men aged 18 to 49 years were included in the cohort. For each donor, three plates each were used for CD4 naive and CD4 memory, two plates were used for CD8 naive, and one plate was used for CD8 memory. Each donor's leukapheresis produced roughly between about 0.8 and 8.9 billion PBMCs. Blood TCR repertoires of a handful of healthy adults were deeply sequenced to estimate repertoire size and the extent of clonotype sharing between individuals. To increase sequencing depth and limit assay-specific biases, TCR repertoire library preparation and sequencing were carried out by different laboratories using diverse techniques. Overall study outcomes, separate from this receptor: The small number of donors limited the genetic and exposure-history diversity represented. Sampling was restricted to blood, and TCR repertoires in tissues likely differ from the TCR repertoires found in blood. Even with the large sequencing depth, rarefaction of the sorted-subset datasets indicated that sequencing was incomplete. Larger estimated clonotype richness was generally found for naive subsets than for memory subsets. Around 5% of naive CD4, approximately 3.7% of naive CD8, approximately 2.2% of memory CD4, and roughly 0.4% of memory CD8 clonotypes were shared across a few donors. Pairwise subsampling led to the expectation that sequencing depth would affect the degree of clonotype sharing among donors. Clonotypes shared by all four sorted-subset donors showed higher generation probabilities than non-shared clonotypes.

A distance of 10 bases separates the germline ends of V and J, which lose 7 bases and 1 base respectively. Inclusive of the bounding cysteine and phenylalanine, the CDR3 is 13 residues long. Here the CDR3 DNA is all that survives: 39 bases in frame from base 1. The germline V gene supplies CDR1 MNHEY and CDR2 SVGAGI. Using the deep immunoSEQ assay, multiplex PCR amplified TCR CDR3 regions from genomic DNA. For each cell subset, the extracted genomic DNA was distributed evenly across all wells of several immunoSEQ 96-well plates, and each plate served as one replicate. For sorted subsets, 200 ng of genomic DNA, equivalent to roughly 33,000 T cell genomes, went into each replicate PCR. The purified libraries were quantified using a Qubit 3.0 fluorometer, sized with a Bioanalyzer 2100, and then quantified again using the KAPA Library Quantification kit. Every immunoSEQ 96-well plate was sequenced on a separate single-read 150-cycle Illumina NextSeq 550 flow cell. Turning to the authors' computational methods: Because the immunoSEQ output included only junctional sequences and no quality scores, the filtering could not be the same as the filtering used for full-length reads. To assign V/J genes and CDR3, sequences were annotated using PyIR, a Python wrapper for IgBLAST v1.9, with IMGT germline references. Reads were removed for weak V/J assignments (E-value above 1e-6), missing CDR3, stop codons, out-of-frame junctions, or ambiguous translated residues. V3J clonotypes were defined by identical inferred V gene, J gene, and CDR3 amino acid sequence. To compute the percentage overlap between repertoires, the number of shared unique clonotypes was divided by the size of the smaller repertoire. RTK rarefaction, the Chao1 estimator, and Recon v2.1 estimates of unobserved clonotypes were used to assess repertoire richness. Generation probabilities were computed with OLGA for all TCRbeta clonotypes obtained by the gDNA method from four donors. TCRdb carries this immuneACCESS record with in-frame sequences only. Its versions omit some clonotypes, under half of them owing to an unresolved V gene in the studies checked, with the rest unexplained. Clone size and V and J calls were adopted from that table, with D and trimming inferred from the DNA. Present in this sample are fewer than 1 million clones, around 96% of which were seen just once. The top ten hold less than 0.3% of the sample.

The table lists this clone with a few counts. Its antigen remains unidentified. No much larger clone exists at a distance of one base, and base qualities are not known. CD8 naive samples consisted of CD45RO-negative cells that were positively selected for CCR7, yielding a CD45RA+CCR7+ population without TemRA cells. The donors were healthy, HIV-negative adults who had no recently reported acute infections or vaccinations. Only Caucasian adults living in Nashville, Tennessee, USA were represented among the donors. Blood was collected by leukapheresis, and PBMCs were isolated by Ficoll-Histopaque density gradient centrifugation and then cryopreserved in liquid nitrogen vapor phase. Analytical flow cytometry was used to check the purity and quantity of every magnetically sorted T cell population. Genomic DNA was isolated from every sorted fraction and measured by UV absorbance on a Nanodrop 2000c.

The sequence came from a man aged 25-45 years in good health. The chain is assembled from TRBV6-5 and TRBJ1-2; the D gene lacks a confident call. The sequencing input was naive CD8+ T cells sorted from blood. Interpreted using the paper, the cell subset or site label stands for: CD45RA+CCR7+. DNA sequence: TGTGCCAGCACTCAGAACAGTAACTATGGCTACACCTTC. Its coded protein is CASTQNSNYGYTF.